The rows below give T cell receptor beta chains drawn from one sample of a study of OX40 agonist ivuxolimab in advanced cancers. Method: immunoSEQ multiplex PCR; TCRdb's copy keeps in-frame clones and lacks some. The table includes fewer than 65,000 clones, roughly 84% detected once. The sequencing here drew on CD4+ or CD8+ T cells sorted from blood, taken in a trial of the OX40 agonist ivuxolimab. The source is an adult with an advanced solid tumor such as melanoma, head and neck, liver or kidney cancer. The CDR3 runs from the conserved cysteine through the conserved F or W. The order of the fields is D gene, J gene, V gene, clone size, CDR3 protein, CDR3 DNA. The D gene is left open where the match is weak. Clone size, where shown, is once, few, many, or a class for clones that have expanded.

-,TRBJ1-4,TRBV6-5,-,CASRSGNNEKLFF,TGTGCCAGCAGATCCGGGAATAATGAAAAACTGTTTTTT
-,TRBJ1-2,TRBV7-8,-,CASSLGPAINYGYTF,TGTGCCAGCAGCTTGGGCCCAGCCATTAACTATGGCTACACCTTC
TRBD1,TRBJ1-1,TRBV18,once,CASSPRDSTLNTEAFF,TGTGCCAGCTCACCACGGGACAGTACCTTGAACACTGAAGCTTTCTTT
-,TRBJ2-7,TRBV7-9,-,CASSLVGAGTYEQYF,TGTGCCAGCAGCTTAGTCGGCGCAGGGACCTACGAGCAGTACTTC
-,TRBJ2-1,TRBV4-1,-,CASSSYGTELNEQFF,TGCGCCAGCAGCTCGTACGGGACGGAACTAAATGAGCAGTTCTTC
TRBD2,TRBJ2-1,TRBV5-6,-,CASRSSGTSGRIRDNEQFF,TGTGCCAGCAGGTCGTCCGGGACTAGCGGGAGAATAAGAGACAATGAGCAGTTCTTC
-,TRBJ2-2,TRBV29-1,-,CSVEVTNGGTGELFF,TGCAGCGTTGAAGTCACAAATGGGGGCACCGGGGAGCTGTTTTTT
-,TRBJ1-4,TRBV10-2,-,CARSTPATGGEKLFF,TGCGCCAGATCGACTCCTGCGACAGGTGGTGAAAAACTGTTTTTT
-,TRBJ2-5,TRBV5-6,-,CASSSQGPETQYF,TGTGCCAGCAGCTCACAGGGTCCTGAGACCCAGTACTTC
-,TRBJ2-2,TRBV5-4,-,CASSLNGVGTGELFF,TGTGCCAGCAGCTTAAATGGAGTTGGCACCGGGGAGCTGTTTTTT
-,TRBJ2-5,TRBV10-3,-,CAISQGQGETQYF,TGTGCCATCAGCCAGGGCCAGGGGGAGACCCAGTACTTC
-,TRBJ1-2,TRBV28,once,CASSLPQGPRLANYGYTF,TGTGCCAGCAGTTTACCCCAGGGCCCTCGGTTAGCTAACTACGGCTACACCTTC
TRBD1,TRBJ1-2,TRBV30,-,CAWSPGQAVNYGYTF,TGTGCCTGGAGTCCAGGACAGGCGGTAAACTATGGCTACACCTTC
-,TRBJ1-4,TRBV5-1,-,CASSLDGGAPEEKLFF,TGCGCCAGCAGCTTGGATGGGGGGGCCCCTGAAGAAAAACTGTTTTTT
TRBD2,TRBJ2-3,TRBV5-1,-,CASSPGTSFSLPYF,TGCGCCAGCAGCCCCGGGACTAGCTTTTCGCTCCCGTATTTT
-,TRBJ2-3,TRBV5-1,-,CASSFSQGRTDTQYF,TGCGCCAGCAGCTTTAGCCAGGGCCGCACAGATACGCAGTATTTT
-,TRBJ1-1,TRBV29-1,-,CSVVQGSPVNTEAFF,TGCAGCGTTGTTCAGGGCAGTCCCGTGAACACTGAAGCTTTCTTT
TRBD1,TRBJ2-1,TRBV27,-,CASSRGQGHEQFF,TGTGCCAGCAGTAGGGGACAGGGCCATGAGCAGTTCTTC
-,TRBJ1-5,TRBV7-2,-,CASSLEGTGQPQHF,TGTGCCAGCAGCTTAGAAGGGACGGGTCAGCCCCAGCATTTT
-,TRBJ2-3,TRBV2,-,CASSEEGGIPGSTDTQYF,TGTGCCAGCAGTGAGGAGGGGGGCATCCCGGGGAGCACAGATACGCAGTATTTT